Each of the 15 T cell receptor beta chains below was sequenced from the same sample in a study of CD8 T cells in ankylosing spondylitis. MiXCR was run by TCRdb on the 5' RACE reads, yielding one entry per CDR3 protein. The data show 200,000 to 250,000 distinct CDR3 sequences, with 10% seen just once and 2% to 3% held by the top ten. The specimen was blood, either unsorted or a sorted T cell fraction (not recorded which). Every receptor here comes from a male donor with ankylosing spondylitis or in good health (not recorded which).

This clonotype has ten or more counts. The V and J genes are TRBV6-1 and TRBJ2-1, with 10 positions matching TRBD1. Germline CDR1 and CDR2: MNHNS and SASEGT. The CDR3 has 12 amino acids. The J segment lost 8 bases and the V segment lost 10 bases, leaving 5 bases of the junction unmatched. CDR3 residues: CAIDRGQYEQFF. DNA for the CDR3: TGTGCCATCGACAGGGGGCAATATGAGCAGTTCTTC.

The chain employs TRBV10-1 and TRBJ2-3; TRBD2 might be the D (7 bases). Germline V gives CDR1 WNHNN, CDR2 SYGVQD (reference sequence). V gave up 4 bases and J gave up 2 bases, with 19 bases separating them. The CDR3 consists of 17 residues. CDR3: CASSVDRGGRVTDTQYF. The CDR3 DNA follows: TGCGCCAGCAGTGTCGATAGGGGGGGAAGAGTCACAGATACGCAGTATTTT.

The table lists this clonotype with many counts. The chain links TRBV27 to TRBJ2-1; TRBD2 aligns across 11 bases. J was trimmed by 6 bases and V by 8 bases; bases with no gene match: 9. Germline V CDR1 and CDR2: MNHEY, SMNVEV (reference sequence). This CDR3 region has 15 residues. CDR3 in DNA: TGTGCCAGCGGGCCGGGGACTAGCGGACGCAATGAGCAGTTCTTC. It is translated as CASGPGTSGRNEQFF.

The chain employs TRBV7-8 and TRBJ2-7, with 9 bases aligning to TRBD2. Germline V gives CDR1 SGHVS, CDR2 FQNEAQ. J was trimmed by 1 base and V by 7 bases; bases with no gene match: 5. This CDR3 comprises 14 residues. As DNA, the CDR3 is TGTGCCAGCACCCAGCGGGGGGCATCCTACGAGCAGTACTTC. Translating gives CASTQRGASYEQYF. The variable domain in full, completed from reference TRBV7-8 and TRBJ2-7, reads GAGVSQSPRYKVAKRGQDVALRCDPISGHVSLFWYQQALGQGPEFLTYFQNEAQLDKSGLPSDRFFAERPEGSVSTLKIQRTQQEDSAVYLCASTQRGASYEQYFGPGTRLTVT.

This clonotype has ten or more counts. CDR3 DNA sequence: TGTGCCAGCAGCTTACGGACAGGGCTGGACAATGAGCAGTTCTTC. Translating gives CASSLRTGLDNEQFF. The chain has TRBV5-6 and TRBJ2-1; 8 positions agree with TRBD1. Germline CDR1 SGHDT, CDR2 YYEEEE. With V trimmed by 2 bases and J by 5 bases, 6 bases remained unmatched. The CDR3 is 15 amino acids.

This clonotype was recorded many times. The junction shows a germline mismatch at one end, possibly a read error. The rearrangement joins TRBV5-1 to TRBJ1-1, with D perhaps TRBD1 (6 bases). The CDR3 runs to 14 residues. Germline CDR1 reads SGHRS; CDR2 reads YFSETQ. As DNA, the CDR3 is TGTGCCAGCAGTCTAGGGGGGGAGAACACTGAAGCTTTCTTT. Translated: CASSLGGENTEAFF.

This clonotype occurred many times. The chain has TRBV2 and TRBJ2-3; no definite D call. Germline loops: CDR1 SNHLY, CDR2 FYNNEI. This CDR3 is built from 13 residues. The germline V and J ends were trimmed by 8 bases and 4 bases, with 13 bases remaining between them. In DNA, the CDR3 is TGTGCCAGCCGAGGAATTCGTCCAGATACGCAGTATTTT. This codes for CASRGIRPDTQYF.

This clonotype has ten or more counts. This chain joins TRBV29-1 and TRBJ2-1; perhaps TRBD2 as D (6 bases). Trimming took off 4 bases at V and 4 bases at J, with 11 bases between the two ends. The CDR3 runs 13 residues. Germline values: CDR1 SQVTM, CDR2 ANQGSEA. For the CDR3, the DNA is TGCAGCGTTGGGGGGGTTTCGTACAATGAGCAGTTCTTC. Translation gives CSVGGVSYNEQFF.

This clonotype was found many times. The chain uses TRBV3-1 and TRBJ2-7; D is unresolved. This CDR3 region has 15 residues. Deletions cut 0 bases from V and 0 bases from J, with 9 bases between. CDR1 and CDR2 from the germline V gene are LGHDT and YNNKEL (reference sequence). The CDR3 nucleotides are TGTGCCAGCAGCCAAGACTGGAAAACCTCCTACGAGCAGTACTTC. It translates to CASSQDWKTSYEQYF.

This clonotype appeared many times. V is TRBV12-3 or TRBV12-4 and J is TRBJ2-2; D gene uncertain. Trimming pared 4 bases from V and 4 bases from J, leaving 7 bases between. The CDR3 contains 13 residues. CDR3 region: CASSSVGTGELFF. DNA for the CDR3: TGTGCCAGCAGTTCCGTCGGCACCGGGGAGCTGTTTTTT.

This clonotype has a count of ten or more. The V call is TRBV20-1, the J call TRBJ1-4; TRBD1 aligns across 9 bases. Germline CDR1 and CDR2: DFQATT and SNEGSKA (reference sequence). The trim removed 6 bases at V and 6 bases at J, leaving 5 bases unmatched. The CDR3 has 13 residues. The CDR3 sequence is CSAAGTGHEKLFF. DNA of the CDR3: TGCAGTGCGGCCGGGACAGGGCATGAAAAACTGTTTTTT.

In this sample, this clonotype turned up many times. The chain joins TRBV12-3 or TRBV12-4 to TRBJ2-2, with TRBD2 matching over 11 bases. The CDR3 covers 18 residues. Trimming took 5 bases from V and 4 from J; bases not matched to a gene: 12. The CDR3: CASSPRHWGTSGTGELFF. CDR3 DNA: TGTGCCAGCAGTCCTCGACACTGGGGGACTAGCGGCACCGGGGAGCTGTTTTTT.

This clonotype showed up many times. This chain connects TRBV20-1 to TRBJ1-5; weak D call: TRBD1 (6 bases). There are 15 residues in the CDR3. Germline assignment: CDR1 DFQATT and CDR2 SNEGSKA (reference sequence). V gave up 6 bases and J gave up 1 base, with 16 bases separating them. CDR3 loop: CSATLGGASNQPQHF. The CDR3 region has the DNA TGCAGTGCCACCCTGGGGGGGGCGAGCAATCAGCCCCAGCATTTT.

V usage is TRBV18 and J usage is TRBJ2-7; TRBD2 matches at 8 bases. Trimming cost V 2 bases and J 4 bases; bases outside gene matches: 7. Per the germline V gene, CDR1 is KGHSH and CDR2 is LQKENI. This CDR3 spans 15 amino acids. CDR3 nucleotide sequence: TGTGCCAGCTCACCAGCGGGACTAGGAGTATACGAGCAGTACTTC. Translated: CASSPAGLGVYEQYF.

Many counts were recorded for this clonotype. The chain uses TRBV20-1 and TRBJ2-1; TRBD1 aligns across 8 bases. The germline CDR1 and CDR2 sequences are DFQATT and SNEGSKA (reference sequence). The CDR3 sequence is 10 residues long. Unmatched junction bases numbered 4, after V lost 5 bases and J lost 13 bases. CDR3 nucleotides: TGCAGTGCTCCCGGGACAGGCCAGTTCTTC. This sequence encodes CSAPGTGQFF.